This T cell receptor (beta chain) was identified in a study of blood T cell repertoires in COVID-19. Study information: Sites in the United States, Italy and Spain provided acute and convalescent COVID-19 samples. The cDNA or gDNA used as material had been derived from T cells, B-cell-depleted T cells, or PBMCs.

With 0 bases removed from V and 0 bases from J, the gap between germline ends came to 9 bases. The CDR3 contains 15 residues. Germline CDR1 and CDR2: SGHRS and YFSETQ. Under the authors' procedure: The assay estimated nucleated cells by amplifying reference gene primers. Repertoires were generated with immunoSEQ multiplex PCR, while TCRdb's copy carries only in-frame clones and drops some. The V and J calls and clone size come from that table; D and trimming were worked out from the DNA. The sample shows approximately 150,000 clones, roughly 88% of them seen only once. The clonotype originates from a man between 70 and 80 years old with active COVID-19. Sequenced sample: peripheral blood. The rearrangement uses TRBV5-1 and TRBJ2-5; D gene ambiguous. The CDR3 protein is CASSLVLGYQETQYF. The CDR3 DNA follows: TGCGCCAGCAGCTTGGTCCTAGGATACCAAGAGACCCAGTACTTC.